The 11 T cell receptor beta chains below all came from one sample that was sequenced in a study of tumor-infiltrating lymphocytes in primary liver carcinoma. Reverse transcription of approximately 0.55 ug total RNA with a constant-region primer produced TCR beta cDNA. ARM-PCR, slightly modified, supplied the TCR beta libraries through three nested multiplex PCR rounds. Each of the first two PCR rounds ran roughly 9 cycles with TRBV1-TRBV30 forward and C-beta reverse primers. Via MiXCR, TCRdb re-called the multiplex PCR reads, giving one row per CDR3 protein. The data contain about 110,000 distinct CDR3 sequences, less than 80% of them seen just once; the ten biggest clones take up 9.3%. Co-extraction yielded RNA and DNA from roughly 20-30 mg of unsorted bulk tissue. Sequenced material: liver tumor tissue from sampling region 1. The sample's subset: tumor region T1, superior pole. The receptors derive from a woman aged 60-70 years with primary liver carcinoma and hepatitis B virus infection.

As to this clonotype: The junction differs from germline at one of its ends, possibly a read error. The chain recombines TRBV11-2 with TRBJ2-1; perhaps TRBD1 as D (5 bases). Germline-derived CDR1 and CDR2 are SGHAT and FQNNGV. The CDR3 covers 13 residues. The CDR3 DNA sequence: TGTGCCAGCACCATTGAACAGGCCAATGGGCAGTTCTTC. It specifies CASTIEQANGQFF.

On this clonotype itself: An end of the junction differs from the germline gene, which may be a read error. This rearrangement joins TRBV6-2 or TRBV6-3 to TRBJ1-1; possibly TRBD1 for D (5 bases). The CDR3 consists of 14 residues. Germline V lookup: CDR1 MNHEY, CDR2 SVGEGT. CDR3: CASIQDFVNTEAFF. The CDR3 DNA is TGTGCCAGCATACAGGATTTTGTGAATACTGAAGCTTTCTTT.

In this sample, this clonotype turned up many times. The chain is built from TRBV10-3 and TRBJ2-1; 9 bases fit TRBD1. The CDR3 runs to 13 residues. The germline CDR1 and CDR2 sequences are ENHRY and SYGVKD. With 6 bases clipped from V and 4 bases from J, the junction kept 1 base outside the gene matches. The CDR3 DNA is TGTGCCATCAGAGGGACAGGGTACAATGAGCAGTTCTTC. This gives the protein CAIRGTGYNEQFF.

This clonotype was found many times. This chain joins TRBV6-2 or TRBV6-3 and TRBJ1-5; D possibly corresponds to TRBD1 (6 bases). V was shortened by 2 bases and J by 4 bases, with 12 bases between the two germline ends. CDR1 and CDR2 from the germline V gene are MNHEY and SVGEGT. The CDR3 sequence is 15 residues long. CDR3 protein: CASSYRGGLNQPQHF. The CDR3 DNA reads TGTGCCAGCAGTTACAGGGGGGGTCTGAATCAGCCCCAGCATTTT.

A note on this clonotype: This may come from a read error, since a much larger clone is one base off. The chain joins TRBV6-5 to TRBJ1-5; TRBD1 matches 8 bases. In germline, CDR1 is MNHEY, CDR2 SVGAGI. The CDR3 runs 15 residues. The chain's CDR3 is CASSLGQGGNQHQHF. The CDR3 coding sequence is TGTGCCAGCAGCCTCGGACAGGGTGGCAATCAGCACCAGCATTTT.

This chain connects TRBV19 to TRBJ1-2; D gene ambiguous. Germline lookup yields CDR1 LNHDA and CDR2 SQIVND (reference sequence). CDR3 length equals 12 residues. V gave up 3 bases and J gave up 8 bases, with 10 bases separating them. Written as DNA, the CDR3 is TGTGCCAGTAGTATTGATAGGTTCGGCTACACCTTC. Translated, it gives CASSIDRFGYTF.

A word on this clonotype: It may be a read error: a sequence one base away is much more abundant. This is likely a read error, given that the CDR3 carries no conserved phenylalanine or tryptophan at its end. CDR3 DNA: TGCAGCGTTGAAGATCAGGGGCGGAGGACCAACAATGAGCAGTTCTCC. This codes for CSVEDQGRRTNNEQFS. This chain joins TRBV29-1 and TRBJ2-1, with D possibly TRBD1 on 6 matching bases. Trimming took off 0 bases at V and 5 bases at J, with 17 bases between the two ends. In germline, CDR1 is SQVTM, CDR2 ANQGSEA. This CDR3 is built from 16 residues.

Points on this clonotype: One base away lies a much larger clone, so this may be a sequencing read error. V is TRBV6-5 and J is TRBJ2-2; D unresolved. V was pared by 2 bases and J by 4 bases, with 8 bases between. Germline CDR1 MNHEY, CDR2 SVGAGI. CDR3 length: 14 residues. For the CDR3, the DNA is TGTGCCAGCAGTTACACCGCTTTCACCGGGGAGCTGTTTTTT. Protein: CASSYTAFTGELFF.

Points on this clonotype: A much more abundant neighbour one base away suggests this may be a read error. J is TRBJ2-5 and V is TRBV29-1; 10 bases are a match to TRBD1. J lost 2 bases, V lost 4 bases, and 7 bases had no gene match. This CDR3 contains 15 residues. The V gene's germline CDR1 is SQVTM and CDR2 ANQGSEA. CDR3 coding DNA: TGCAGCGTTGCTATCTGGACAGGGGGTCAAGAGACCCAGTACTTC. Protein: CSVAIWTGGQETQYF. Full variable domain (rest looked up from reference TRBV29-1 and TRBJ2-5): SAVISQKPSRDICQRGTSLTIQCQVDSQVTMMFWYRQQPGQSLTLIATANQGSEATYESGFVIDKFPISRPNLTFSTLTVSNMSPEDSSIYLCSVAIWTGGQETQYFGPGTRLLVL.

This clonotype was counted only a few times. The V and J genes are TRBV10-3 and TRBJ1-3; maybe TRBD1 (6 bases). This CDR3 spans 16 amino acids. Trimming pared 6 bases from V and 0 bases from J, leaving 15 bases between. The germline V gene encodes CDR1 ENHRY and CDR2 SYGVKD. CDR3 coding DNA: TGTGCCATCAGGACCGAACAGGGAAGCTCTGGAAACACCATATATTTT. The encoded protein is CAIRTEQGSSGNTIYF.

The chain joins TRBV28 to TRBJ2-3, with 7 bases identical to TRBD2. Germline V CDR1 and CDR2: MDHEN, SYDVKM. J gave up 2 bases and V 3 bases, and 8 bases lay outside the gene matches. CDR3 length equals 16 residues. The CDR3 DNA reads as TGTGCCAGCAGTTTTGGGGGGGTTGTCGACACAGATACGCAGTATTTT. Encoded protein: CASSFGGVVDTDTQYF.